The sequence of this T cell receptor beta chain was determined in a study of blood T cell repertoires in COVID-19. The V end was cut by 2 bases, the J end by 1 base, with 12 bases between. This CDR3 has 15 amino acids. CDR1 and CDR2 (germline): SGDLS, YYNGEE. Sequencing was performed with immunoSEQ multiplex PCR; in TCRdb, only in-frame clones are kept and a portion is missing. The table has 250,000 to 300,000 clones, roughly 90% seen once. The chain is built from TRBV9 and TRBJ1-1; D ambiguous. This receptor was identified in a woman aged 25-40 years with active or convalescent COVID-19. Sequencing input: peripheral blood. The CDR3 is CASSVSGEGNTEAFF. CDR3 nucleotide sequence: TGTGCCAGCAGCGTGAGCGGGGAGGGGAACACTGAAGCTTTCTTT.